Presented here are 17 T cell receptor beta chains from one specimen sequenced in a study of cytomegalovirus exposure and HLA in healthy donors. Some clones are missing from TCRdb's copy, which holds only in-frame ones; the method was immunoSEQ multiplex PCR. The sample has about 360,000 clones, 75% to 90% seen once. The sample comprised PBMCs. The source is a woman younger than 35 in good health and CMV-seronegative.

This clone showed up just a few times. J is TRBJ1-4 and V is TRBV30; 8 nucleotides match TRBD1. The CDR3 runs 12 residues. Per the germline V gene, CDR1 is GTSNPN and CDR2 is SVGIG (reference sequence). Trimming cost V 8 bases and J 10 bases; bases outside gene matches: 9. In DNA, the CDR3 is TGTGCCCATGACAGGGGAAGCAGAAAACTGTTTTTT. It translates to CAHDRGSRKLFF.

In its sample, this clone was seen a few times. The chain links TRBV4-2 to TRBJ1-2, with TRBD1 matching 10 bases. CDR3 size: 17 residues. Trimming cost V 4 bases and J 3 bases; bases outside gene matches: 11. Germline CDR1 LGHNA, CDR2 YNFKEQ. Written as DNA, the CDR3 is TGTGCCAGCAGCCTTTCGGGTGGGACAGGGGATCACTATGGCTACACCTTC. It specifies CASSLSGGTGDHYGYTF.

This rearrangement joins TRBV5-1 to TRBJ1-1, with a tentative D call TRBD1 (6 bases). Trimming shortened V by 6 bases and J by 1 base, and 13 bases separated the two germline ends. The CDR3 consists of 14 residues. CDR1 is SGHRS, CDR2 YFSETQ, per germline. The CDR3 DNA is TGCGCCAGCAAGCCGGCAGGGGCGAACACTGAAGCTTTCTTT. Translating gives CASKPAGANTEAFF.

CDR3: CASSLVGDGYTF. The CDR3 bases are TGTGCCAGCAGCTTGGTCGGGGATGGCTACACCTTC. V gene TRBV5-4 combines with J gene TRBJ1-2, with unresolved D. CDR1 is SGHNT, CDR2 YYREEE, per germline (reference sequence). CDR3 size: 12 residues. V was trimmed by 0 bases and J by 6 bases, leaving 6 bases between them.

The J gene is TRBJ1-5, the V gene TRBV7-9; 7 bases agree with TRBD1. Trimming removed 3 bases from V and 5 bases from J; junction bases left unmatched: 4. Germline assignment: CDR1 SEHNR and CDR2 FQNEAQ (reference sequence). The CDR3 extends over 14 amino acids. As DNA, the CDR3 is TGTGCCAGCAGCTTGGCCGGGACAGATCAGCCCCAGCATTTT. Its protein is CASSLAGTDQPQHF.

V and J are TRBV6-5 and TRBJ1-2, with TRBD1 matching 7 bases. V trimming: 2 bases; J trimming: 5 bases; junction bases outside the gene matches: 11. This CDR3 has 16 residues. CDR1 MNHEY and CDR2 SVGAGI come from the germline V gene. The CDR3 loop is CASSYQVAGGLYGYTF. The CDR3, as DNA: TGTGCCAGCAGTTACCAAGTGGCAGGGGGATTATATGGCTACACCTTC.

The chain employs TRBV19 and TRBJ2-5; D might be TRBD2 (6 bases). The V gene lost 3 bases and the J gene lost 4 bases, with 18 bases spanning the gap. The germline CDR1 and CDR2 sequences are LNHDA and SQIVND (reference sequence). This CDR3 spans 16 amino acids. Here the CDR3 reads CASSIRGGVGGETQYF. CDR3 nucleotides: TGTGCCAGTAGTATTAGGGGCGGCGTGGGGGGAGAGACCCAGTACTTC.

The chain employs TRBV5-4 and TRBJ1-2, with 7 positions matching TRBD1. CDR1 and CDR2 (germline): SGHNT, YYREEE (reference sequence). CDR3 length: 14 residues. Trimming cost V 3 bases and J 4 bases; bases outside gene matches: 6. The CDR3 reads CASSWDSSPYGYTF. The CDR3 nucleotides read TGTGCCAGCAGCTGGGACAGTTCGCCCTATGGCTACACCTTC.

This chain joins TRBV30 and TRBJ2-1, with TRBD1 matching over 7 bases. There are 13 residues in the CDR3. CDR1 is GTSNPN and CDR2 is SVGIG in the germline V gene (reference sequence). V trimming: 1 base; J trimming: 4 bases; junction bases outside the gene matches: 1. This CDR3 is CAWSGQGYNEQFF. The CDR3 DNA follows: TGTGCCTGGAGTGGACAGGGTTACAATGAGCAGTTCTTC.

As DNA, the CDR3 is TGTGCCAGCAGTCCGGGGGGACAGGGAAATCAGCCCCAGCATTTT. Protein product: CASSPGGQGNQPQHF. V is TRBV28 and J is TRBJ1-5; 9 bases map to TRBD1. Germline V gives CDR1 MDHEN, CDR2 SYDVKM. J gave up 4 bases and V 5 bases, and 6 bases lay outside the gene matches. The CDR3 runs 15 residues.

With regard to this clone: This sample includes further DNA sequences coding for the same CDR3. The genes are TRBV5-1 and TRBJ2-5, with 9 bases fitting TRBD1. The CDR3 loop spans 14 amino acids. The germline CDR1 and CDR2 sequences are SGHRS and YFSETQ. The ends lost 4 bases at V and 2 bases at J; junction bases unmatched: 3. Here the CDR3 DNA reads TGCGCCAGCAGCCTCGGACAGGGGCAAGAGACCCAGTACTTC. It yields the protein CASSLGQGQETQYF.

J is TRBJ1-1 and V is TRBV11-1, with a tentative D call TRBD1 (6 bases). Trimming shortened V by 0 bases and J by 5 bases, and 13 bases separated the two germline ends. CDR1 and CDR2 (germline): SGHAT, FQDESV (reference sequence). This CDR3 is built from 15 residues. CDR3: CASSLAFRGSTEAFF. In DNA form, the CDR3 reads TGTGCCAGCAGCTTAGCGTTCAGGGGTAGTACTGAAGCTTTCTTT. The whole variable domain, filled in from reference TRBV11-1 and TRBJ1-1, reads EAEVAQSPRYKITEKSQAVAFWCDPISGHATLYWYRQILGQGPELLVQFQDESVVDDSQLPKDRFSAERLKGVDSTLKIQPAELGDSAMYLCASSLAFRGSTEAFFGQGTRLTVV.

A single count supports this clone. The chain combines TRBV28 with TRBJ1-1; D call uncertain. V dropped 5 bases and J dropped 0 bases, with 19 bases sitting between them. The CDR3 consists of 17 residues. Looked up from germline, CDR1 is MDHEN and CDR2 is SYDVKM. CDR3 sequence reads: CASSDPLEVPLNTEAFF. As DNA, the CDR3 is TGTGCCAGCAGTGACCCACTAGAGGTTCCTTTGAACACTGAAGCTTTCTTT. The full variable domain, rest sourced from reference TRBV28 and TRBJ1-1, is DVKVTQSSRYLVKRTGEKVFLECVQDMDHENMFWYRQDPGLGLRLIYFSYDVKMKEKGDIPEGYSVSREKKERFSLILESASTNQTSMYLCASSDPLEVPLNTEAFFGQGTRLTVV.

This chain uses TRBV6-1 with TRBJ2-7; D is unclear. Trimming took off 2 bases at V and 3 bases at J, with 8 bases between the two ends. Germline CDR1 reads MNHNS; CDR2 reads SASEGT. The CDR3 sequence is 13 residues long. CDR3: CASSEFKSYEQYF. CDR3 DNA: TGTGCCAGCAGTGAATTTAAGAGCTACGAGCAGTACTTC.

The chain has TRBV7-7 and TRBJ2-1; 11 bases line up with TRBD1. V gave up 2 bases and J gave up 6 bases; unmatched junction bases: 3. There are 15 residues in the CDR3. Germline loops: CDR1 SSHAT, CDR2 FNYEAQ (reference sequence). CDR3 residues: CASSLRTGGRNEQFF. The CDR3 coding sequence is TGTGCCAGCAGCTTAAGGACAGGGGGCCGCAATGAGCAGTTCTTC.

The V and J genes are TRBV9 and TRBJ1-1, with 7 nucleotides matching TRBD1. V shed 3 bases and J 3 bases; nucleotides not matched to a gene: 5. This CDR3 comprises 14 residues. CDR1 and CDR2 (germline): SGDLS, YYNGEE. The CDR3, as DNA: TGTGCCAGCAGCGCCCGACAGGGAGACACTGAAGCTTTCTTT. Its protein product is CASSARQGDTEAFF.

This clone occurred a few times. The chain has TRBV2 and TRBJ1-2; D perhaps matches TRBD1 (6 bases). V gave up 8 bases and J gave up 6 bases, with 13 bases separating them. This CDR3 has 12 residues. CDR1 and CDR2 (germline): SNHLY, FYNNEI. Here the CDR3 reads CASLLGTNGYTF. DNA for the CDR3: TGTGCCAGCTTACTTGGGACAAATGGCTACACCTTC. Together with reference TRBV2 and TRBJ1-2, the CDR3 gives the full variable domain: EPEVTQTPSHQVTQMGQEVILRCVPISNHLYFYWYRQILGQKVEFLVSFYNNEISEKSEIFDDQFSVERPDGSNFTLKIRSTKLEDSAMYFCASLLGTNGYTFGSGTRLTVV.